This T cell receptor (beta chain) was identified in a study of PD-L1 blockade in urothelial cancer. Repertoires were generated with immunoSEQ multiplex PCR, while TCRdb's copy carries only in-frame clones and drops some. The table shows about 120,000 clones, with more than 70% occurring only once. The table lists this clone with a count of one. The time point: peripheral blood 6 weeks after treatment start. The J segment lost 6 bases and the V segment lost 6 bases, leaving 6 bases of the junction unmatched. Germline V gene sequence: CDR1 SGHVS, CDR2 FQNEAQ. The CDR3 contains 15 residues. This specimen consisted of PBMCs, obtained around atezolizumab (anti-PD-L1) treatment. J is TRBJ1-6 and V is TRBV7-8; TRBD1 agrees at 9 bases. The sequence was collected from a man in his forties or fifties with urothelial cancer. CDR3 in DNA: TGTGCCAGCAGACCCAACAGGGGGCCTAATTCACCCCTCCACTTT. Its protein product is CASRPNRGPNSPLHF.